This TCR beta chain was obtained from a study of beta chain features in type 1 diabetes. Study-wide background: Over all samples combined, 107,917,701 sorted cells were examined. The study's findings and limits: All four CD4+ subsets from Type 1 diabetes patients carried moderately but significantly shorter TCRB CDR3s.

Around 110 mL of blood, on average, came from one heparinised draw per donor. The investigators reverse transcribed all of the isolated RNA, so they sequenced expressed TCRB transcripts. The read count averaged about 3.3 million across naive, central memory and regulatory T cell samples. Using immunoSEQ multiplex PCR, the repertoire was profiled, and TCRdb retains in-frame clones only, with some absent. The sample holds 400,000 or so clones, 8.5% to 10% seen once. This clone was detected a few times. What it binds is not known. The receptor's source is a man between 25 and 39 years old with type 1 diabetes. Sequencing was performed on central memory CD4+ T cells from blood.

The CDR3 loop is CASSPGPIAKNIQYF. CDR3 coding DNA: TGTGCCAGCTCACCAGGGCCGATAGCCAAAAACATTCAGTACTTC. V gene TRBV18 combines with J gene TRBJ2-4; D is ambiguous. CDR1 and CDR2 (germline): KGHSH, LQKENI. This CDR3 has 15 amino acids. V was shortened by 2 bases and J by 0 bases, with 8 bases between the two germline ends. The full variable domain, rest sourced from reference TRBV18 and TRBJ2-4, is NAGVMQNPRHLVRRRGQEARLRCSPMKGHSHVYWYRQLPEEGLKFMVYLQKENIIDESGMPKERFSAEFPKEGPSILRIQQVVRGDSAAYFCASSPGPIAKNIQYFGAGTRLSVL.